Following are 18 T cell receptor beta chains from one sample sequenced in a study of blood T cell repertoires in COVID-19. Generated by immunoSEQ multiplex PCR, the TCRdb table keeps only in-frame clones and is missing some. The sample holds 150,000 to 200,000 clones, 65% to 85% seen once. The sample comprised peripheral blood. These receptors originate from a woman aged 80 or over with acute or convalescent COVID-19.

The chain carries TRBV19 and TRBJ1-5, with 12 positions matching TRBD1. The germline CDR1 and CDR2 sequences are LNHDA and SQIVND (reference sequence). The ends lost 5 bases at V and 3 bases at J; junction bases unmatched: 2. The CDR3 is made up of 15 amino acids. In DNA form, the CDR3 reads TGTGCCAGTAGTTCGGGACAGGGGGCCAATCAGCCCCAGCATTTT. Protein sequence: CASSSGQGANQPQHF.

V gene TRBV27 combines with J gene TRBJ2-3; 7 bases map to TRBD1. This CDR3 comprises 15 residues. Trimming at V came to 7 bases and at J to 10 bases, leaving 17 bases not matched to a gene. In germline, CDR1 is MNHEY, CDR2 SMNVEV (reference sequence). Written as DNA, the CDR3 is TGTGCCAGCAACAGGACAGGAGAGAGACGGATTGCGCAGTATTTT. Protein sequence: CASNRTGERRIAQYF.

A few counts support this clone. The V gene is TRBV9, the J gene TRBJ2-1, with TRBD2 matching 8 bases. The V gene end was trimmed by 4 bases and the J gene end by 6 bases; junction bases not matched to a gene: 15. Germline V gene lookup returns CDR1 SGDLS and CDR2 YYNGEE. The CDR3 loop spans 17 amino acids. DNA for the CDR3: TGTGCCAGCAGCCCCCAGGTAGCGGGACGTTTCCCCAATGAGCAGTTCTTC. Its protein product is CASSPQVAGRFPNEQFF.

The CDR3 loop is CASRAGTAEETQYF. The CDR3 DNA reads as TGTGCCAGCAGGGCCGGGACAGCGGAAGAGACCCAGTACTTC. The chain uses TRBV6-5 and TRBJ2-5; TRBD1 aligns across 7 bases. The V and J ends lost 6 bases and 3 bases, in that order; junction bases with no gene match: 7. Germline CDR1 is MNHEY and CDR2 is SVGAGI. This CDR3 has 14 amino acids.

The chain joins TRBV5-1 to TRBJ1-3; no reliable D call. There are 14 residues in the CDR3. The V gene lost 0 bases and the J gene lost 0 bases, with 4 bases spanning the gap. Germline CDR1 is SGHRS and CDR2 is YFSETQ. CDR3 amino acids: CASSLASSGNTIYF. CDR3 DNA sequence: TGCGCCAGCAGCTTGGCCAGCTCTGGAAACACCATATATTTT.

V and J are TRBV7-8 and TRBJ2-7; TRBD1 matches 7 bases. Germline CDR1 reads SGHVS; CDR2 reads FQNEAQ. This CDR3 region has 14 residues. V shed 5 bases, J shed 3 bases, and the junction held 7 bases outside the gene matches. The chain's CDR3 is CASSNNWDSYEQYF. The DNA of the CDR3 is TGTGCCAGCAGCAACAACTGGGACAGCTACGAGCAGTACTTC.

The chain is built from TRBV5-1 and TRBJ2-5; D may be TRBD1 (6 bases). The CDR3 has 15 residues. Germline V gene sequence: CDR1 SGHRS, CDR2 YFSETQ. Trimming stripped 3 bases from V and 5 bases from J, with 17 bases between. CDR3: CASSSTPGVGETQYF. The CDR3, as DNA: TGCGCCAGCAGCTCGACCCCAGGGGTTGGGGAGACCCAGTACTTC. Full variable domain (outside the CDR3, taken from reference TRBV5-1 and TRBJ2-5): KAGVTQTPRYLIKTRGQQVTLSCSPISGHRSVSWYQQTPGQGLQFLFEYFSETQRNKGNFPGRFSGRQFSNSRSEMNVSTLELGDSALYLCASSSTPGVGETQYFGPGTRLLVL.

The rearrangement links TRBV27 to TRBJ1-1; 10 bases fit TRBD1. Per the germline V gene, CDR1 is MNHEY and CDR2 is SMNVEV (reference sequence). The CDR3 has 15 residues. J gave up 4 bases and V 3 bases, and 5 bases lay outside the gene matches. CDR3 nucleotides: TGTGCCAGCAGTTTCTCGGACAGGGGGAGCACTGAAGCTTTCTTT. The encoded protein is CASSFSDRGSTEAFF.

V is TRBV7-8 and J is TRBJ1-5; perhaps TRBD1 as D (6 bases). Germline loops: CDR1 SGHVS, CDR2 FQNEAQ. This CDR3 has 15 residues. The germline V and J ends were trimmed by 5 bases and 0 bases, with 11 bases remaining between them. The CDR3 loop is CASSPRDTSNQPQHF. CDR3 coding DNA: TGTGCCAGCAGCCCCCGGGACACTAGCAATCAGCCCCAGCATTTT.

This clone was observed a few times. CDR3 loop: CASSFFSGDGNQPQHF. CDR3 nucleotides: TGTGCCAGCAGTTTTTTTTCAGGGGACGGCAATCAGCCCCAGCATTTT. V and J are TRBV27 and TRBJ1-5; possible D gene TRBD1, 6 bases. The V gene's germline CDR1 is MNHEY and CDR2 SMNVEV (reference sequence). There are 16 residues in the CDR3. V lost 3 bases and J lost 2, with 14 bases in between.

The chain recombines TRBV4-1 with TRBJ2-5; the match to TRBD2 covers 7 bases. V trimming: 1 base; J trimming: 5 bases; junction bases outside the gene matches: 7. The CDR3 extends over 15 amino acids. Germline V gene sequence: CDR1 MGHRA, CDR2 YSYEKL. CDR3 nucleotides: TGCGCCAGCAGCCAAGTTGGGGGGGGTCTGGAGACCCAGTACTTC. It yields the protein CASSQVGGGLETQYF.

V is TRBV15 and J is TRBJ2-1, with 8 bases identical to TRBD2. Germline V gene data show CDR1 as LNHNV and CDR2 as YYDKDF (reference sequence). This CDR3 contains 15 residues. The ends lost 5 bases at V and 4 bases at J; junction bases unmatched: 7. The CDR3 DNA reads TGTGCCACCAGCTTAAGCGGGAGAGGGTACAATGAGCAGTTCTTC. Its translation is CATSLSGRGYNEQFF.

This chain links TRBV5-6 with TRBJ1-3; D gene ambiguous. V was clipped by 5 bases and J by 3 bases, with 6 bases between them. This CDR3 region has 12 residues. The germline V gene encodes CDR1 SGHDT and CDR2 YYEEEE. CDR3 loop: CASRSSGNTIYF. The CDR3 DNA reads as TGTGCCAGCAGGTCCAGTGGAAACACCATATATTTT. The variable domain in full, with the rest retrieved from reference TRBV5-6 and TRBJ1-3, is DAGVTQSPTHLIKTRGQQVTLRCSPKSGHDTVSWYQQALGQGPQFIFQYYEEEERQRGNFPDRFSGHQFPNYSSELNVNALLLGDSALYLCASRSSGNTIYFGEGSWLTVV.

This clone showed up just a few times. The CDR3 here is CASSGGGTRTEAFF. CDR3 coding DNA: TGTGCCAGCAGTGGAGGCGGGACGCGGACTGAAGCTTTCTTT. This sequence joins TRBV2 and TRBJ1-1; possibly TRBD1 for D (5 bases). This CDR3 has 14 residues. Germline CDR1 SNHLY, CDR2 FYNNEI. V lost 4 bases to trimming and J lost 5 bases, with 14 bases between them.

The chain combines TRBV27 with TRBJ1-2; D might be TRBD1 (5 bases). Germline V gene sequence: CDR1 MNHEY, CDR2 SMNVEV (reference sequence). The CDR3 runs 16 residues. V dropped 0 bases and J dropped 1 base, with 12 bases sitting between them. The CDR3 bases are TGTGCCAGCAGTTTATCGAATACAGGAATTAACTATGGCTACACCTTC. This codes for CASSLSNTGINYGYTF.

The chain couples TRBV6-2 or TRBV6-3 to TRBJ1-2; a weak D match, TRBD1 (5 bases). With 2 bases removed from V and 0 bases from J, the gap between germline ends came to 7 bases. This CDR3 has 14 residues. Germline CDR1 and CDR2: MNHEY and SVGEGT. Here the CDR3 reads CASSYGAANYGYTF. The CDR3 nucleotides read TGTGCCAGCAGTTACGGGGCAGCTAACTATGGCTACACCTTC.

The chain combines TRBV18 with TRBJ1-3; possibly TRBD1 for D (6 bases). Trimming shortened V by 3 bases and J by 0 bases, and 9 bases separated the two germline ends. Germline V gene lookup returns CDR1 KGHSH and CDR2 LQKENI. The CDR3 totals 15 residues. In DNA form, the CDR3 reads TGTGCCAGCTCACCCGTGGACAGCTCTGGAAACACCATATATTTT. Translated, it gives CASSPVDSSGNTIYF. Using reference TRBV18 and TRBJ1-3 for the parts outside the CDR3, the full variable domain is NAGVMQNPRHLVRRRGQEARLRCSPMKGHSHVYWYRQLPEEGLKFMVYLQKENIIDESGMPKERFSAEFPKEGPSILRIQQVVRGDSAAYFCASSPVDSSGNTIYFGEGSWLTVV.

The chain carries TRBV5-1 and TRBJ2-1; 8 bases are shared with TRBD1. V lost 0 bases to trimming and J lost 6 bases; unmatched junction nucleotides: 8. The CDR3 runs 16 residues. Germline V gives CDR1 SGHRS, CDR2 YFSETQ. This chain's CDR3 is CASSLAQDRAGNEQFF. CDR3 coding DNA: TGCGCCAGCAGCTTGGCTCAGGACAGGGCGGGCAATGAGCAGTTCTTC.